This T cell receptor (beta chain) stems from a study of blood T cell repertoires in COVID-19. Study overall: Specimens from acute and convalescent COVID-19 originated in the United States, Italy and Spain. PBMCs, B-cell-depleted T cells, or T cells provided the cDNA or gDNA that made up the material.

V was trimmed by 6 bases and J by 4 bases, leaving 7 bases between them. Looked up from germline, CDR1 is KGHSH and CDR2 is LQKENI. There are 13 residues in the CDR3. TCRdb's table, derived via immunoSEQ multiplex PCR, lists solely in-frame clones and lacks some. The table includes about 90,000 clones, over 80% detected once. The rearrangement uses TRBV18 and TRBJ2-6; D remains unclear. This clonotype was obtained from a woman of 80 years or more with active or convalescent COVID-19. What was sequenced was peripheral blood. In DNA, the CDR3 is TGTGCCAGCTCCTCGGAGGGGGCCAACGTCCTGACTTTC. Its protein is CASSSEGANVLTF.